Included here is one T cell receptor (beta chain) sequence, with context. Its matching antigen is unknown. The data were taken from a study of graft-versus-host responses after intestinal transplantation. Clones were sequenced by immunoSEQ multiplex PCR, and TCRdb holds only the in-frame ones, with some missing. The sample comprises around 7,800 clones, approximately 97% of which are singletons, and approximately 0.25% rests with the top ten. V lost 2 bases and J lost 3, with 9 bases in between. There are 14 residues in the CDR3. Germline V gene sequence: CDR1 PRHDT, CDR2 FYEKMQ (reference sequence). Study outcomes and limitations: Circulating GvH clone levels at their peak were associated with HvG declines (early post-transplant). Patients with graft-donor T cell macrochimerism had high graft-versus-host to host-versus-graft clonal ratios in allografts. The recipient marrow held GvH clones, and some of them showed up first in ileum or blood.

The receptor was isolated from a human patient who received an intestinal transplant, so some T cells may come from the graft donor. The chain links TRBV13 to TRBJ2-3; D gene unclear. The source material was PBMCs, sampled 23 days after intestinal transplant. The CDR3 nucleotides read TGTGCCAGCAGCTTACGAGAGAAAACAGATACGCAGTATTTT. Protein product: CASSLREKTDTQYF.